Sequencing of this T cell receptor beta chain was carried out in a study of response to subunit inactivated influenza vaccine. Study-wide findings and caveats: With each seasonal influenza vaccination, the authors suggested, few new T cells are recruited.

TCRdb reprocessed the RT-PCR reads via MiXCR and lists one record per CDR3 protein. The repertoire consists of roughly 700,000 distinct CDR3 sequences, with more than 11% occurring once and the leading ten covering less than 7%. Ten or more counts support this clonotype. Its antigen is not identified. The CDR3 spans 15 residues. The J segment lost 3 bases and the V segment lost 7 bases, leaving 9 bases of the junction unmatched. This sequence joins TRBV12-3 or TRBV12-4 and TRBJ2-1, with 7 bases that match TRBD2. The receptor was isolated from a man aged 50 to 60 who received an inactivated influenza vaccine. Material: PBMCs from blood, obtained approximately 15 days before vaccination. CDR3 in amino acids: CASKGGRGSYNEQFF. CDR3 DNA: TGTGCCAGCAAGGGTGGGCGGGGGAGCTACAATGAGCAGTTCTTC.